This TCR beta chain comes out of a study of T cells in Graves' hyperthyroidism and ophthalmopathy. This clonotype was seen once. A much larger clone sits a single nucleotide away, making a read error possible. This CDR3 comprises 14 residues. CDR1 is MNHEY, CDR2 SMNVEV, per germline (reference sequence). V lost 2 bases to trimming and J lost 2 bases, with 10 bases between them. Authors of the study amplified TCR beta CDR3 regions from RNA transcripts. During a first-round RT-PCR of the TCR CDR3, the HTBI primer set was used. TCRdb fed the multiplex PCR reads into MiXCR, producing one record per CDR3 protein. The data hold 80,000 to 100,000 distinct CDR3 sequences, with about 40% observed a single time.

Sequenced input: peripheral blood or thyroid tissue (not recorded which). This clonotype was obtained from a woman aged 25 to 39 with Graves' hyperthyroidism. The chain uses TRBV27 and TRBJ2-7; D not certain. This chain's CDR3 is CASSLKAEAYEQYF. The CDR3 bases are TGTGCCAGCAGTTTAAAGGCGGAAGCCTACGAGCAGTACTTC.